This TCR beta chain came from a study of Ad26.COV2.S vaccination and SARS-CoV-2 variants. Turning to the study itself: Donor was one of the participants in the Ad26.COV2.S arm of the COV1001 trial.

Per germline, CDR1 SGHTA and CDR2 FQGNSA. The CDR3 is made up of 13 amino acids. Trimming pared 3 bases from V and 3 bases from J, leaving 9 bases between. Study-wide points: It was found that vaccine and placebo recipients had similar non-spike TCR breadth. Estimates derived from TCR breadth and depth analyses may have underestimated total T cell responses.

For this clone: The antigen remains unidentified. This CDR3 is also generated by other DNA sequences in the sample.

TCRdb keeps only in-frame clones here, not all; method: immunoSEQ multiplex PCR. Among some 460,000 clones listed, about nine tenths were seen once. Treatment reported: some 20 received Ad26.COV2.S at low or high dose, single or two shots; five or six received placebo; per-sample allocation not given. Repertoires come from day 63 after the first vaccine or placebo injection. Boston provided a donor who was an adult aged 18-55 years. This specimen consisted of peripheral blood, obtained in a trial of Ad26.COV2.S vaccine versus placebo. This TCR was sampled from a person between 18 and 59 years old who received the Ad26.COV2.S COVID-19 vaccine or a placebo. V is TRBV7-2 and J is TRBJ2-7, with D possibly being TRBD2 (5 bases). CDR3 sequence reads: CASSFLASYEQYF. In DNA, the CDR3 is TGTGCCAGCAGCTTTCTAGCCAGCTACGAGCAGTACTTC.